Listed here are 14 T cell receptor beta chains from one sample, sequenced in a study of T cells in Graves' hyperthyroidism and ophthalmopathy. The TCR beta CDR3 regions underwent amplification using RNA transcripts as the source. First-round RT-PCR with HTBI primers amplified the TCR CDR3 region. A single record per CDR3 protein comes from TCRdb applying MiXCR to the multiplex PCR reads. Of some 270,000 distinct CDR3 sequences detected, about an eighth appear once; the ten largest clones hold 6% to 8%. Material for sequencing was blood. The receptors derive from a woman aged 25 to 39 with Graves' hyperthyroidism that later progressed to Graves' ophthalmopathy.

This clonotype was observed many times. The V and J genes are TRBV9 and TRBJ2-1; 10 bases are shared with TRBD2. CDR3 length equals 20 residues. Germline values: CDR1 SGDLS, CDR2 YYNGEE. V lost 1 base and J lost 0; bases outside the gene matches: 13. The DNA of the CDR3 is TGTGCCAGCAGCGTAAAGGGACTAGCGCGAGTTGGGAGCTCCTACAATGAGCAGTTCTTC. It translates to CASSVKGLARVGSSYNEQFF.

This clonotype was observed a few times. The J gene is TRBJ1-5, the V gene TRBV4-1, with D perhaps TRBD1 (5 bases). Germline values: CDR1 MGHRA, CDR2 YSYEKL. There are 14 residues in the CDR3. Trimming took off 0 bases at V and 10 bases at J, with 13 bases between the two ends. CDR3 sequence reads: CASSQDWGLQPQHF. CDR3 nucleotides: TGCGCCAGCAGCCAAGATTGGGGCCTCCAACCCCAGCATTTT.

This chain links TRBV29-1 with TRBJ2-2; D gene unclear. V was clipped by 7 bases and J by 4 bases, with 10 bases between them. The CDR3 runs to 12 residues. Germline V gene data show CDR1 as SQVTM and CDR2 as ANQGSEA. The CDR3 coding sequence is TGCAGCGCCCGCTATAGCACCGGGGAGCTGTTTTTT. Protein sequence: CSARYSTGELFF.

This clonotype came up many times. This rearrangement joins TRBV7-9 to TRBJ2-2; 9 bases map to TRBD2. CDR1 is SEHNR, CDR2 FQNEAQ, per germline (reference sequence). The ends lost 4 bases at V and 4 bases at J; junction bases unmatched: 13. The length of the CDR3 is 18 residues. For the CDR3, the DNA is TGTGCCAGCAGCTCCCCCATCCAGCGGGAGGTCAGCACCGGGGAGCTGTTTTTT. It is translated as CASSSPIQREVSTGELFF.

The chain uses TRBV20-1 and TRBJ1-1; possibly TRBD1 for D (5 bases). The CDR3 is 15 amino acids. Trimming shortened V by 3 bases and J by 5 bases, and 19 bases separated the two germline ends. Germline-derived CDR1 and CDR2 are DFQATT and SNEGSKA (reference sequence). The CDR3 DNA reads as TGCAGTGCTAGGTACCCCGGGGCCCCGGGGACTGAAGCTTTCTTT. It yields the protein CSARYPGAPGTEAFF.

This clonotype showed up many times. The chain links TRBV7-2 to TRBJ2-3; 9 positions match TRBD2. This CDR3 region has 18 residues. The J segment lost 7 bases and the V segment lost 0 bases, leaving 14 bases of the junction unmatched. Germline lookup yields CDR1 SGHTA and CDR2 FQGNSA. The CDR3 protein is CASSLAPVGAGGQHTQYF. Written as DNA, the CDR3 is TGTGCCAGCAGCTTAGCCCCCGTTGGGGCGGGAGGGCAGCATACGCAGTATTTT.

The V call is TRBV6-1, the J call TRBJ2-2, with 9 bases that match TRBD1. The germline gives CDR1 MNHNS, CDR2 SASEGT. The CDR3 is made up of 17 amino acids. The junction had 10 bases not matched to a gene; V was cut back by 6 bases and J by 2 bases. The CDR3 coding sequence is TGTGCCAGCAGCCGGGACAGGGCCCGTCCAAACACCGGGGAGCTGTTTTTT. This translates into CASSRDRARPNTGELFF.

The chain employs TRBV4-3 and TRBJ2-2; D gene ambiguous. Between the trimmed V and J ends, which lost 0 bases and 5 bases, there was a span of 4 bases. This CDR3 has 13 residues. Germline V gene data show CDR1 as LGHNA and CDR2 as YSLEER. As DNA, the CDR3 is TGCGCCAGCAGCCAAGATAGTACCGGGGAGCTGTTTTTT. Its translation is CASSQDSTGELFF.

The genes are TRBV9 and TRBJ2-1; 7 bases align to TRBD2. Germline-derived CDR1 and CDR2 are SGDLS and YYNGEE. Germline trimming cut 3 bases from V and 7 bases from J; bases unmatched to any gene: 10. The CDR3 consists of 15 residues. The CDR3 reads CASSGREPAGNEQFF. CDR3 sequence (DNA): TGTGCCAGCAGCGGGCGGGAGCCGGCGGGAAATGAGCAGTTCTTC.

The V call is TRBV9, the J call TRBJ1-5; 7 bases are a match to TRBD1. J was trimmed by 0 bases and V by 0 bases; bases with no gene match: 6. CDR1 is SGDLS and CDR2 is YYNGEE in the germline V gene. The CDR3 extends over 17 amino acids. CDR3 DNA: TGTGCCAGCAGCGTAGGGGACAGCACATATAGCAATCAGCCCCAGCATTTT. Its protein product is CASSVGDSTYSNQPQHF. The full variable domain, rest sourced from reference TRBV9 and TRBJ1-5, is DSGVTQTPKHLITATGQRVTLRCSPRSGDLSVYWYQQSLDQGLQFLIQYYNGEERAKGNILERFSAQQFPDLHSELNLSSLELGDSALYFCASSVGDSTYSNQPQHFGDGTRLSIL.

As regards this clonotype: This sequence may be a read error, since a much larger clone differs from it by one base. The chain employs TRBV5-1 and TRBJ1-4; D possibly corresponds to TRBD1 (5 bases). The germline V gene has CDR1 SGHRS and CDR2 YFSETQ. The CDR3 covers 14 residues. CDR3 sequence: CAGSTGGPNEKLFF. The CDR3 region has the DNA TGCGCCGGCAGCACGGGGGGACCTAATGAAAAACTGTTTTTT.

Many counts were recorded for this clonotype. The chain uses TRBV10-3 and TRBJ2-7, with D maybe TRBD2 (6 bases). The germline V gene has CDR1 ENHRY and CDR2 SYGVKD. CDR3 length: 15 amino acids. V was clipped by 2 bases and J by 2 bases, with 13 bases between them. The DNA for the CDR3 is TGTGCCATCAGTGAGGGTTGGCGGGAAACCTACGAGCAGTACTTC. Its translation: CAISEGWRETYEQYF.

This clonotype was detected many times. The chain is built from TRBV11-2 and TRBJ2-5; TRBD2 matches at 14 bases. This CDR3 has 16 residues. With 3 bases clipped from V and 5 bases from J, the junction kept 5 bases outside the gene matches. CDR1 and CDR2 from the germline V gene are SGHAT and FQNNGV. CDR3 protein: CASSFRRTSGRETQYF. The DNA of the CDR3 is TGTGCCAGCAGCTTCAGACGGACTAGCGGGAGGGAGACCCAGTACTTC.

There are a few counts of this clonotype. This chain links TRBV29-1 with TRBJ2-1; D is perhaps TRBD2 (5 bases). V gave up 5 bases and J gave up 4 bases, with 12 bases separating them. This CDR3 is built from 13 residues. CDR1 and CDR2 from the germline V gene are SQVTM and ANQGSEA. CDR3 coding DNA: TGCAGCGTTCGAGAAGCGGATTACAATGAGCAGTTCTTC. Translating it yields CSVREADYNEQFF.